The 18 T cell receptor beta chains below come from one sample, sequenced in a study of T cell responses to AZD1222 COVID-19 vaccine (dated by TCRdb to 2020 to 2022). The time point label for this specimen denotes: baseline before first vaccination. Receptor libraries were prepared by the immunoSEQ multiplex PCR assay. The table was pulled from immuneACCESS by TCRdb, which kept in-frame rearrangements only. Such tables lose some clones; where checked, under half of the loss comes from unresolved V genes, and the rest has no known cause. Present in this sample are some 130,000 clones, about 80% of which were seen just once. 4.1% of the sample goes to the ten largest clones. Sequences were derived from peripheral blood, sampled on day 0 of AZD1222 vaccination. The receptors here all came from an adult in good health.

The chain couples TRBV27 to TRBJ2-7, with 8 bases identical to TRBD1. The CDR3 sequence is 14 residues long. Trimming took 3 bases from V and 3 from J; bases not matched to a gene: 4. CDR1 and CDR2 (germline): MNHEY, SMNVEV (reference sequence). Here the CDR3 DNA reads TGTGCCAGCAGTTTCATGACAGGGGTCTACGAGCAGTACTTC. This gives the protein CASSFMTGVYEQYF.

The CDR3 DNA reads as TGTGCCAGCAGCTTGGCACGACTAGCGGGGGGCACAGATACGCAGTATTTT. It encodes CASSLARLAGGTDTQYF. V is TRBV5-5 and J is TRBJ2-3, with 12 bases lining up with TRBD2. The CDR3 length is 17 residues. J lost 1 base, V lost 0 bases, and 3 bases had no gene match. The germline gives CDR1 SGHKS, CDR2 YYEKEE (reference sequence).

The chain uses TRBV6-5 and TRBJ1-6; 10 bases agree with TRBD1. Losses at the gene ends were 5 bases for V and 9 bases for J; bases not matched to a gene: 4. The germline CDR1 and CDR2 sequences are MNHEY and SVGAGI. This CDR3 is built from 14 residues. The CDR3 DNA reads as TGTGCCAGCAGTCCCGGGACAGGGGTTTCACCCCTCCACTTT. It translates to CASSPGTGVSPLHF.

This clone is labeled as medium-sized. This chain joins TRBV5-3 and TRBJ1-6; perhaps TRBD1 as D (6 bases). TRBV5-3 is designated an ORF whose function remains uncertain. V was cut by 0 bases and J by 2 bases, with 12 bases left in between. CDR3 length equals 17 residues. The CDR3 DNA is TGTGCCAGAAGCTTGGGCTCAGGGGAAGCCTATAATTCACCCCTCCACTTT. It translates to CARSLGSGEAYNSPLHF.

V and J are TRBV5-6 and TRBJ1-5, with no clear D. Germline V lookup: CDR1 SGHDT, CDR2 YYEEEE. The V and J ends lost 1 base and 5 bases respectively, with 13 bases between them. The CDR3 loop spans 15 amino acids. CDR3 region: CASSLYLERDQPQHF. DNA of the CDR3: TGTGCCAGCAGCTTGTATTTGGAGAGAGATCAGCCCCAGCATTTT. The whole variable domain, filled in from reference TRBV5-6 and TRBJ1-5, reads DAGVTQSPTHLIKTRGQQVTLRCSPKSGHDTVSWYQQALGQGPQFIFQYYEEEERQRGNFPDRFSGHQFPNYSSELNVNALLLGDSALYLCASSLYLERDQPQHFGDGTRLSIL.

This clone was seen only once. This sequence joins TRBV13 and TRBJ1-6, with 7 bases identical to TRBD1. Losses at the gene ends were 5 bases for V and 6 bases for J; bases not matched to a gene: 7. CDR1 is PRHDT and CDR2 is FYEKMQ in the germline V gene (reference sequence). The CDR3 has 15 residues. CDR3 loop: CASSQISGGNSPLHF. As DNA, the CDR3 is TGTGCCAGCAGCCAAATCTCAGGGGGTAATTCACCCCTCCACTTT.

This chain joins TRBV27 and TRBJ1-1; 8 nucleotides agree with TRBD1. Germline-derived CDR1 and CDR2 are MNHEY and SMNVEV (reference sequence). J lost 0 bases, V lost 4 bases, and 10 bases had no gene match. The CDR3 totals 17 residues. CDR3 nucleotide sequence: TGTGCCAGCAGTTGGACAGGGAGCTTAACCGTGAACACTGAAGCTTTCTTT. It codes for CASSWTGSLTVNTEAFF.

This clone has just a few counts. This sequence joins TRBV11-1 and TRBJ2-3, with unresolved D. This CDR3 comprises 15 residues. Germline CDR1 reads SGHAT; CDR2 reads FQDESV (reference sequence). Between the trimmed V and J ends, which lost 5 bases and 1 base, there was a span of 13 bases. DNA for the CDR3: TGTGCCAGCAGCCCCTGGGCCCAGGGCACAGATACGCAGTATTTT. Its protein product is CASSPWAQGTDTQYF.

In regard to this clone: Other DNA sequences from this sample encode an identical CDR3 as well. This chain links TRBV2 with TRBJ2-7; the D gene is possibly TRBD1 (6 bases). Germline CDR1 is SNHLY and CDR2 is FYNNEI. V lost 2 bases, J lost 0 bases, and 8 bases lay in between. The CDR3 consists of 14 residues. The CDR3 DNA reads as TGTGCCAGCAGTGAACAGGGGCCCTCCTACGAGCAGTACTTC. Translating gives CASSEQGPSYEQYF.

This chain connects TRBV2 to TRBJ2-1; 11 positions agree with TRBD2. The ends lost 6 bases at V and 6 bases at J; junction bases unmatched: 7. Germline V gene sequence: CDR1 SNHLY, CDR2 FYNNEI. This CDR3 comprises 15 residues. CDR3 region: CASRDTGTSGNEQFF. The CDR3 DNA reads TGTGCCAGCAGGGACACCGGGACTAGCGGCAATGAGCAGTTCTTC. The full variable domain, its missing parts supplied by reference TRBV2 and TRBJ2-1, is EPEVTQTPSHQVTQMGQEVILRCVPISNHLYFYWYRQILGQKVEFLVSFYNNEISEKSEIFDDQFSVERPDGSNFTLKIRSTKLEDSAMYFCASRDTGTSGNEQFFGPGTRLTVL.

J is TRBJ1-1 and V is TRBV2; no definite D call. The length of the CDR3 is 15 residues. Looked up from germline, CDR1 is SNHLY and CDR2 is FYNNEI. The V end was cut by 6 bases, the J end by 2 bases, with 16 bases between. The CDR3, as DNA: TGTGCCAGCAGGAACGATGAACAAGGAAACACTGAAGCTTTCTTT. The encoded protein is CASRNDEQGNTEAFF.

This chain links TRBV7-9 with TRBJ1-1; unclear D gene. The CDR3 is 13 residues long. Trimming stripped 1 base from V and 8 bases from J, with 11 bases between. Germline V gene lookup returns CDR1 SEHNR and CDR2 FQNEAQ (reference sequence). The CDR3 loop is CASSLVGGREAFF. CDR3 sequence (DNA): TGTGCCAGCAGCTTAGTGGGTGGACGAGAAGCTTTCTTT.

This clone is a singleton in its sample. The CDR3 loop is CASSVDVGQERYGYTF. Here the CDR3 DNA reads TGTGCCAGCAGCGTAGATGTGGGACAGGAGAGGTATGGCTACACCTTC. The gene calls are TRBV9 and TRBJ1-2; 8 bases line up with TRBD1. Germline V gives CDR1 SGDLS, CDR2 YYNGEE. CDR3 length: 16 amino acids. With 0 bases clipped from V and 5 bases from J, the junction kept 9 bases outside the gene matches.

The CDR3 region is CASLSGTAGNTIYF. DNA of the CDR3: TGTGCCAGTCTTTCGGGCACAGCTGGAAACACCATATATTTT. The rearrangement uses TRBV6-6 and TRBJ1-3; D is unresolved. This CDR3 spans 14 amino acids. The germline V and J ends were trimmed by 9 bases and 2 bases, with 14 bases remaining between them. Germline loops: CDR1 MNHNY, CDR2 SVGAGI (reference sequence).

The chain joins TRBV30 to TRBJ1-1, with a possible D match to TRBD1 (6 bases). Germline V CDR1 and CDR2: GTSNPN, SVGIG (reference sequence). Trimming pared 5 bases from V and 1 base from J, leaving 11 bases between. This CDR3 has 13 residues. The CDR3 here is CAWRDRRNTEAFF. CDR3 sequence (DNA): TGTGCCTGGCGAGACAGGAGGAACACTGAAGCTTTCTTT.

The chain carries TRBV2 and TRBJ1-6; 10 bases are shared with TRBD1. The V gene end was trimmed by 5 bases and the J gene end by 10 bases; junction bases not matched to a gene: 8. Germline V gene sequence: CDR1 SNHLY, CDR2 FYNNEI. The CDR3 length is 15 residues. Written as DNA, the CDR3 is TGTGCCAGCAGTTACGGGACAGGGGAGCAATCACCCCTCCACTTT. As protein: CASSYGTGEQSPLHF.

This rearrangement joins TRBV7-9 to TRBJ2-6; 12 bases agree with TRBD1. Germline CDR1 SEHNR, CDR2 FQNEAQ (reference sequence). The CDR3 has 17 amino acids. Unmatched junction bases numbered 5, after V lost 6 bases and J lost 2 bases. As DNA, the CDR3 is TGTGCCAGCAGAACCGGGACAGGGGGCACTGGGGCCAACGTCCTGACTTTC. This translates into CASRTGTGGTGANVLTF.

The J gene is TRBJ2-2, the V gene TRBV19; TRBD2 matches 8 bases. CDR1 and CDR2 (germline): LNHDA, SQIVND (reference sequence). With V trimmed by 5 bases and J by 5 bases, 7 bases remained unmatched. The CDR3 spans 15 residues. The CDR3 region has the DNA TGTGCCAGTAGTCCGAGCGGGGGTTGGACCGGGGAGCTGTTTTTT. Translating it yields CASSPSGGWTGELFF.